These T cell receptor beta chains were read from a single sample in a study of cytomegalovirus exposure and HLA in healthy donors. The protocol was immunoSEQ multiplex PCR, while the TCRdb copy is restricted to in-frame clones and leaves out a portion. The table has roughly 150,000 clones, less than 90% seen once. Specimen: PBMCs. The receptors were gathered from a man aged 30 to 39 in good health and CMV-seronegative. The CDR3 runs from the conserved cysteine through the conserved F or W. The order of the fields is V gene, J gene, CDR3 protein.

V gene: TRBV18; J gene: TRBJ2-1; CDR3 protein: CASSPQTSGFYNEQFF
V gene: TRBV19; J gene: TRBJ2-5; CDR3 protein: CASSKGDGETQYF
V gene: TRBV6-5; J gene: TRBJ2-7; CDR3 protein: CASSYSTRASYEQYF
V gene: TRBV2; J gene: TRBJ2-7; CDR3 protein: CASSEIGTGAYEQYF
V gene: TRBV5-1; J gene: TRBJ2-7; CDR3 protein: CASSLVGLADYEQYF
V gene: TRBV28; J gene: NA; CDR3 protein: CASRTTQGFYEQYF
V gene: TRBV6-1; J gene: TRBJ2-5; CDR3 protein: CASRIQSGAGETQYF
V gene: TRBV30; J gene: TRBJ2-1; CDR3 protein: CAWSALGLAVYNEQFF
V gene: TRBV7-8; J gene: TRBJ2-7; CDR3 protein: CASSLSVSRVGEQYF
V gene: TRBV18; J gene: TRBJ1-1; CDR3 protein: CASSPLQRETEAFF
V gene: TRBV7-8; J gene: TRBJ2-5; CDR3 protein: CASSGGLVETQYF
V gene: TRBV6-1; J gene: TRBJ2-5; CDR3 protein: CASSQGLAGGPGETQYF
V gene: TRBV30; J gene: TRBJ1-4; CDR3 protein: CAWTTGNEKLFF
V gene: TRBV18; J gene: TRBJ1-6; CDR3 protein: CASSPTGDPLPLHF
V gene: TRBV10-1; J gene: TRBJ2-1; CDR3 protein: CASSESLNRGNEQFF
V gene: TRBV5-1; J gene: TRBJ2-3; CDR3 protein: CASSLFKWGPDSTDTQYF
V gene: TRBV19; J gene: TRBJ2-7; CDR3 protein: CASSPGGTGVHEQYF
V gene: TRBV2; J gene: TRBJ2-7; CDR3 protein: CASSGRTEVSYEQYF
V gene: TRBV7-6; J gene: TRBJ2-7; CDR3 protein: CASSLGASLDYEQYF
V gene: TRBV27; J gene: TRBJ2-7; CDR3 protein: CASSLGGSLDEQYF
V gene: TRBV5-1; J gene: TRBJ2-7; CDR3 protein: CASSLTGGPAYEQYF
V gene: TRBV7-8; J gene: TRBJ1-1; CDR3 protein: CASSLARPRTNMNTEAFF
V gene: TRBV30; J gene: TRBJ2-6; CDR3 protein: CAWGTLAGGLSGANVLTF
V gene: TRBV6-5; J gene: TRBJ1-1; CDR3 protein: CASSSDSPNTEAFF
V gene: TRBV27; J gene: TRBJ2-2; CDR3 protein: CASRLLTSGGLNTGELFF
V gene: TRBV4-1; J gene: TRBJ1-2; CDR3 protein: CASSETIRLANYGYTF
V gene: TRBV9; J gene: TRBJ2-3; CDR3 protein: CASSVGASGGMQYF
V gene: TRBV27; J gene: TRBJ1-2; CDR3 protein: CASSLWDRGLPYTF
V gene: TRBV5-1; J gene: TRBJ1-5; CDR3 protein: CASSLGTGGASFKQPQHF
V gene: TRBV2; J gene: TRBJ1-1; CDR3 protein: CASSRTATEAFF
V gene: TRBV5-1; J gene: TRBJ1-2; CDR3 protein: CASSHLTGDNYGYTF
V gene: TRBV25-1; J gene: TRBJ1-2; CDR3 protein: CASTKSGRGYGYTF
V gene: TRBV2; J gene: TRBJ2-3; CDR3 protein: CASNNSSGRVYTQYF
V gene: TRBV5-6; J gene: TRBJ2-7; CDR3 protein: CASSFSGRDYEQYF
V gene: TRBV30; J gene: TRBJ1-1; CDR3 protein: CASERGGVTEAFF
V gene: TRBV27; J gene: TRBJ2-1; CDR3 protein: CASSLLAGAGYNEQFF
V gene: TRBV6-5; J gene: TRBJ2-1; CDR3 protein: CASSGLAGGNEQFF
V gene: TRBV7-6; J gene: TRBJ2-1; CDR3 protein: CASSLKRPSSYNEQFF
V gene: TRBV7-8; J gene: TRBJ2-5; CDR3 protein: CASSLIGGREGETQYF
V gene: TRBV9; J gene: TRBJ2-7; CDR3 protein: CASSVDPAGTYEQYF
V gene: TRBV30; J gene: TRBJ1-5; CDR3 protein: CAWSIARGPYSNQPQHF
V gene: TRBV27; J gene: TRBJ1-5; CDR3 protein: CASRSSVWNQPQHF
V gene: TRBV15; J gene: TRBJ2-1; CDR3 protein: CATSREGEGYNEQFF
V gene: TRBV10-3; J gene: TRBJ2-1; CDR3 protein: CAIYSGLAGFQNEQFF
V gene: TRBV5-1; J gene: TRBJ2-2; CDR3 protein: CASSLRGNTGELFF
V gene: TRBV6-1; J gene: TRBJ1-5; CDR3 protein: CASSEARWGAVQPQHF
V gene: TRBV4-1; J gene: TRBJ2-2; CDR3 protein: CASRKGAGELFF
V gene: TRBV7-9; J gene: TRBJ1-1; CDR3 protein: CASSSSRDRGRAFF
V gene: TRBV9; J gene: TRBJ1-3; CDR3 protein: CASSASDTSGNTIYF
V gene: TRBV5-1; J gene: TRBJ2-1; CDR3 protein: CASSFLPGDQIDEQFF
V gene: TRBV6-5; J gene: TRBJ2-2; CDR3 protein: CASSYGQAGELFF